The T cell receptor (beta chain) under discussion was sequenced for a study of CD8+CD57+ T cells in acquired aplastic anemia. General study results and limits: No significant difference in CD8+ Simpson's diversity was found between patients and controls.

It was genomic DNA that served as the template for profiling TCR beta VDJ and CDR3. TCRdb independently ran MiXCR on the reads; one entry per CDR3 protein. The sample consists of 50,000 to 70,000 distinct CDR3 sequences, about 54% of them appearing once. About this clonotype: Antigen: not known.

Germline trimming cut 4 bases from V and 0 bases from J; bases unmatched to any gene: 5. Looked up from germline, CDR1 is WSHSY and CDR2 is SAAADI. The CDR3 is made up of 16 amino acids. The clonotype was recovered from a human donor in good health, serving as a control. The sequencing sample was made of sorted CD4+, CD8+, or CD8+CD57+ T cells (not recorded which) from PBMCs. The chain links TRBV10-2 to TRBJ2-3, with TRBD2 matching over 9 bases. In DNA, the CDR3 is TGCGCCAGCAGTGCGGCTAGCGGGGCTAGCACAGATACGCAGTATTTT. This codes for CASSAASGASTDTQYF.